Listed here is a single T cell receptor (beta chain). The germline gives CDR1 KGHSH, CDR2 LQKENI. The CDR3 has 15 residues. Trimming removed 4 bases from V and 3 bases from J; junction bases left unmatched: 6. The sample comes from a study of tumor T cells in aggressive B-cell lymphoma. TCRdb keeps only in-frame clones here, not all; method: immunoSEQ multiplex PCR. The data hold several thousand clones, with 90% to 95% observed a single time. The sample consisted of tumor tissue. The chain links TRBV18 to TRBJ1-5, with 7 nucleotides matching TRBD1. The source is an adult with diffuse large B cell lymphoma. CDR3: CASSLAGQPNQPQHF. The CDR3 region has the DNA TGTGCCAGCTCACTTGCGGGACAGCCCAATCAGCCCCAGCATTTT.